The clone carrying this T cell receptor beta chain was seen more than once but under ten times. Participant ages covered roughly 18 to 90 years across 24 US areas. Germline lookup yields CDR1 MNHEY and CDR2 SMNVEV (reference sequence). CDR3 size: 14 residues. After removal of 7 bases from V and 8 bases from J, the junction contained 8 bases not matched to a gene. These data belong to a study of blood T cell repertoires in COVID-19. About the study: Donors in the United States, Italy and Spain gave samples during acute or convalescent COVID-19. PBMCs, B-cell-depleted T cells, or T cells provided the cDNA or gDNA that made up the material.

Authors' processing steps: Reference gene primer amplification gave estimated nucleated cell counts. The table came from immunoSEQ multiplex PCR; TCRdb's copy has only in-frame clones and leaves some out. V and J calls and clone size are as listed in that table; D and trimming were resolved from the DNA. The repertoire includes approximately 210,000 clones, 65% to 85% of them detected once, and roughly 4.3% sits in the top ten. The source of this sequence is a man in his thirties or forties with acute COVID-19. Sequencing input: PBMCs or T cells enriched from blood (not recorded which). The chain uses TRBV27 and TRBJ1-4, with TRBD1 matching 9 bases. This chain's CDR3 is CASKSTGGGEKLFF. CDR3 coding DNA: TGTGCCAGCAAGTCGACAGGGGGAGGAGAAAAACTGTTTTTT.